This T cell receptor (beta chain) is from a study of blood T cell repertoires in COVID-19. Study overall: T cells, B-cell-depleted T cells, or PBMCs provided the cDNA or gDNA that served as material.

Recruitment covered 25 or so US areas and drew participants whose ages spanned about 18 to 89 years. Clinical history reported by participants formed the basis on which cohorts were assigned. Original data processing: The authors estimated nucleated cell counts from reference gene primer amplification. Profiling relied on immunoSEQ multiplex PCR, and the TCRdb table lists in-frame clones only, not all of them. Clone size and the V and J calls come from that table; the DNA yielded D and trimming. The sample includes 300,000 or so clones, about 88% of them seen just once. The origin of this receptor is a man aged 55-75 years who had recovered from COVID-19. The sequenced material came from PBMCs or T cells enriched from blood (not recorded which).

CDR3 in DNA: TGTGCCAGCAGCGCCAGGGGTTTAGGAGAGACCCAGTACTTC. Translated, it gives CASSARGLGETQYF. This chain uses TRBV9 with TRBJ2-5, with D perhaps TRBD1 (6 bases). Trimming removed 3 bases at V and 4 bases at J, with 13 bases between. CDR1 and CDR2 (germline): SGDLS, YYNGEE. The CDR3 spans 14 residues.